This T cell receptor beta chain was sequenced during a study of radiotherapy plus CTLA-4 blockade in lung cancer (dated by TCRdb to the late 2010s). With respect to the entire study: Among enrolled patients, about 17% had an objective response and approximately 30% reached disease control.

Overall results and qualifications from the work: After treatment with radiotherapy and ipilimumab, TCR clones that originated in tumors expanded in peripheral blood. The strongest predictors of response, as reported, were early dynamic changes in blood T cell clones along with a rise in serum interferon-beta after radiation.

This clone was counted only a few times. The antigen it binds to is not known. No base-level quality is on record; no much larger clone is a single base apart. From cysteine to phenylalanine, the CDR3 is 14 amino acids long. Only the CDR3 part of the read is kept: 42 bases, read in frame from the first base. Based on the germline V gene, the CDR1 and CDR2 sequences are SGHRS and YFSETQ. Cut back by 0 bases and 3 bases, the V and J ends lie 10 bases apart. The study evaluated CTLA-4 blockade (ipilimumab) given together with focal radiation therapy in patients who had chemo-refractory metastatic non-small-cell lung cancer. Library preparation employed the immunoSEQ multiplex PCR assay. TCRdb took over this immuneACCESS table, retaining in-frame rearrangements with V and J assigned. Such tables are incomplete; in checked studies, under half of the missing clones stem from an unresolved V gene, and the remainder is unexplained. For this sample the table gives 35,000 to 50,000 clones, of which roughly 67% were detected only once. Together, the top ten hold 23% of the sample.

This material consisted of peripheral blood, taken from a patient treated with radiotherapy plus ipilimumab. The receptor was derived from a human donor with non-small cell lung cancer who had a partial response to radiotherapy plus ipilimumab. The chain is assembled from TRBV5-1 and TRBJ2-7, with no confident D gene call. The DNA sequence is given as TGCGCCAGCAGCTTGGGGCACCAAAGCTACGAGCAGTACTTC. Its protein is CASSLGHQSYEQYF.